The 16 T cell receptor beta chains reported below all come from one sample, sequenced in a study of T cell responses to AZD1222 COVID-19 vaccine. Using immunoSEQ multiplex PCR, the repertoire was profiled, and TCRdb retains in-frame clones only, with some absent. The repertoire includes over 85,000 clones, 87% of them detected once, and under 3.5% sits in the top ten. Sample: peripheral blood, taken on day 0 of AZD1222 vaccination. The receptors here all came from an adult in good health.

The chain joins TRBV6-1 to TRBJ2-3, with 11 bases matching TRBD1. Germline CDR1 is MNHNS and CDR2 is SASEGT. The V gene end was trimmed by 3 bases and the J gene end by 3 bases; junction bases not matched to a gene: 2. This CDR3 region has 15 residues. CDR3: CASSDGQGATDTQYF. CDR3 DNA sequence: TGTGCCAGCAGTGACGGACAGGGGGCAACAGATACGCAGTATTTT.

The V call is TRBV9, the J call TRBJ2-7; possible D gene TRBD2, 5 bases. The germline CDR1 and CDR2 sequences are SGDLS and YYNGEE. Trimming stripped 0 bases from V and 2 bases from J, with 12 bases between. The CDR3 length is 15 residues. CDR3 coding DNA: TGTGCCAGCAGCGTAGAGAGGGAAATTCCCTACGAGCAGTACTTC. Translation: CASSVEREIPYEQYF.

The count of this clone is one. This chain joins TRBV19 and TRBJ1-1; 8 bases match TRBD1. This CDR3 is 15 amino acids long. Germline loops: CDR1 LNHDA, CDR2 SQIVND (reference sequence). The junction had 6 bases not matched to a gene; V was cut back by 5 bases and J by 1 base. DNA of the CDR3: TGTGCCAGTAGTCCCTTGGGGACAGGGAACACTGAAGCTTTCTTT. Residues: CASSPLGTGNTEAFF.

V gene TRBV27 combines with J gene TRBJ2-1; 8 bases agree with TRBD2. The CDR3 runs to 13 residues. J was trimmed by 7 bases and V by 8 bases; bases with no gene match: 7. Germline loops: CDR1 MNHEY, CDR2 SMNVEV (reference sequence). CDR3 nucleotides: TGTGCCAGCGGCGACGGGAGGGGGAATGAGCAGTTCTTC. Translated, it gives CASGDGRGNEQFF.

CDR3 coding DNA: TGTGCCAGCAGCTATAATACGAACACCGGGGAGCTGTTTTTT. Translation: CASSYNTNTGELFF. The chain is built from TRBV7-3 and TRBJ2-2; no clear D. The CDR3 is made up of 14 amino acids. Germline-derived CDR1 and CDR2 are SGHTA and FQGTGA. V shed 4 bases and J shed 0 bases, with 6 bases lying between them.

The V gene is TRBV12-3 or TRBV12-4, the J gene TRBJ1-6; D is perhaps TRBD1 (6 bases). The CDR3 loop spans 13 amino acids. V was cut by 5 bases and J by 9 bases, with 11 bases left in between. The CDR3 spells CASSTGPSSPLHF. In DNA, the CDR3 is TGTGCCAGCAGTACAGGGCCGAGTTCACCCCTCCACTTT.

DNA of the CDR3: TGTGCCAGCAGCCAAGAGGCCAGGGGAATGCGGGGCTACACCTTC. Amino acids: CASSQEARGMRGYTF. The J gene is TRBJ1-2, the V gene TRBV3-1 (or the pseudogene TRBV3-2); D may be TRBD1 (6 bases). This CDR3 contains 15 residues. CDR1 LGHDT and CDR2 YNNKEL come from the germline V gene (reference sequence). Deletions cut 0 bases from V and 8 bases from J, with 16 bases between.

This clone has a single count. The V call is TRBV7-3, the J call TRBJ2-7; TRBD1 might be the D (6 bases). Germline V lookup: CDR1 SGHTA, CDR2 FQGTGA. The CDR3 has 15 residues. The ends were cut back, 1 base at V and 1 base at J, with 11 bases in the middle. The CDR3, as DNA: TGTGCCAGCAGCTTAAGGGCAGGGGCGTCCTACGAGCAGTACTTC. Its protein is CASSLRAGASYEQYF.

The chain links TRBV6-6 to TRBJ2-7; D is possibly TRBD2 (7 bases). Per the germline V gene, CDR1 is MNHNY and CDR2 is SVGAGI (reference sequence). This CDR3 contains 16 residues. V was pared by 6 bases and J by 0 bases, with 18 bases between. CDR3 coding DNA: TGTGCCAGCAGGACCACGGGGAGGGGGACCTCCTACGAGCAGTACTTC. This codes for CASRTTGRGTSYEQYF.

The J gene is TRBJ1-5, the V gene TRBV28, with 11 positions matching TRBD1. This CDR3 has 17 amino acids. V trimming: 4 bases; J trimming: 8 bases; junction bases outside the gene matches: 13. CDR1 is MDHEN and CDR2 is SYDVKM in the germline V gene. CDR3 amino acids: CASSSPGDRGKDEPQHF. The DNA of the CDR3 is TGTGCCAGCAGTTCTCCAGGGGACAGGGGGAAGGATGAGCCCCAGCATTTT.

This clone was observed once. This chain joins TRBV11-2 and TRBJ1-3; D is possibly TRBD1 (6 bases). Germline values: CDR1 SGHAT, CDR2 FQNNGV. The CDR3 is made up of 18 amino acids. Trimming left V 5 bases short and J 4 bases short, with 24 bases between. In DNA, the CDR3 is TGTGCCAGCAGCACAGGTCGCAGGGCAGGGGTATTCGGAAACACCATATATTTT. Protein sequence: CASSTGRRAGVFGNTIYF.

V usage is TRBV19 and J usage is TRBJ1-5, with TRBD1 as a possible D gene (5 bases). The CDR3 is 13 amino acids. V lost 7 bases and J lost 6, with 13 bases in between. Germline V gene lookup returns CDR1 LNHDA and CDR2 SQIVND (reference sequence). The CDR3 is CASTLGGSQPQHF. The DNA for the CDR3 is TGTGCCAGTACCCTGGGGGGGAGTCAGCCCCAGCATTTT.

The chain links TRBV6-5 to TRBJ2-2; TRBD1 aligns across 8 bases. The CDR3 is 15 residues long. V dropped 6 bases and J dropped 2; count of bases not matched to a gene: 5. In germline, CDR1 is MNHEY, CDR2 SVGAGI. CDR3 bases: TGTGCCAGCAGATCCGGACAGGGCAACACCGGGGAGCTGTTTTTT. It translates to CASRSGQGNTGELFF.

The chain couples TRBV2 to TRBJ1-2; TRBD1 matches at 7 bases. The germline V gene encodes CDR1 SNHLY and CDR2 FYNNEI. Unmatched junction bases numbered 9, after V lost 6 bases and J lost 5 bases. This CDR3 contains 14 residues. This CDR3 reads CASRRDRTSYGYTF. The CDR3 DNA reads TGTGCCAGCAGGCGGGACAGAACATCGTATGGCTACACCTTC. The full variable domain, completed using reference TRBV2 and TRBJ1-2, is EPEVTQTPSHQVTQMGQEVILRCVPISNHLYFYWYRQILGQKVEFLVSFYNNEISEKSEIFDDQFSVERPDGSNFTLKIRSTKLEDSAMYFCASRRDRTSYGYTFGSGTRLTVV.

The J gene is TRBJ1-2, the V gene TRBV7-9, with TRBD1 identical over 11 bases. CDR3 length equals 16 residues. V lost 5 bases and J lost 8; bases outside the gene matches: 13. Germline loops: CDR1 SEHNR, CDR2 FQNEAQ (reference sequence). The CDR3 loop reads CASSEAGTGGMSGYTF. DNA of the CDR3: TGTGCCAGCAGCGAAGCCGGGACAGGGGGTATGTCGGGCTACACCTTC.

CDR3 bases: TGTGCCAGCAGCTTTTCCCTGGAGACCCAGTACTTC. It specifies CASSFSLETQYF. This chain uses TRBV7-2 with TRBJ2-5; no firm D call. Between the trimmed V and J ends, which lost 3 bases and 5 bases, there was a span of 7 bases. The CDR3 is 12 amino acids. Germline-derived CDR1 and CDR2 are SGHTA and FQGNSA.